This T cell receptor beta chain appears in the sequencing data of a study of T-cell reconstitution after alpha-beta-depleted transplantation in children. Study-level results: Reportedly, alpha-beta T cells present about two months post-transplant originated from several hundred expanded clones of graft origin.

To note about this clonotype: Its antigen remains unidentified.

During its preparation, the TCRbeta library received unique molecular identifiers. TCRdb re-called the PCR reads through MiXCR, storing one row per CDR3 protein. The repertoire holds hundreds of thousands of distinct CDR3 sequences, with approximately 17% as singletons. Germline lookup yields CDR1 DFQATT and CDR2 SNEGSKA (reference sequence). The V segment lost 6 bases and the J segment 3 bases; nucleotides outside the gene matches: 20. The CDR3 extends over 18 amino acids. The sequence was collected from a male patient under 10 years old who had a stem cell transplant for acute lymphoblastic leukemia, so the T cells may come from the graft donor. The chain has TRBV20-1 and TRBJ1-1; 9 bases are a match to TRBD1. Sample: PBMCs, mostly from graft donor cells, taken 360 days after TCRalphabeta/CD19-depleted stem cell transplant. The CDR3 nucleotides are TGCAGTGCACCGGTCAGGACAGGGGCCGTGTTGATGTACACTGAAGCTTTCTTT. Translated: CSAPVRTGAVLMYTEAFF.